The entry that follows covers one T cell receptor beta chain sequence. V lost 5 bases, J lost 2 bases, and 15 bases lay in between. The CDR3 runs 15 residues. Germline CDR1 and CDR2: SGHAT and FQNNGV. The data originate from a study of glioma-infiltrating T cells after dendritic cell vaccination. The primer mix had 60 V beta and 13 J beta primers. Libraries were prepared by immunoSEQ multiplex PCR; TCRdb keeps only in-frame clonotypes and omits some of them. The data show tens of thousands of clones, around 85% seen once. As to time point: after dendritic cell vaccination, including at tumor progression/relapse.

The chain joins TRBV11-2 to TRBJ2-5; D gene ambiguous. This material consisted of blood, taken after dendritic cell vaccination. The clonotype comes from a human donor with glioblastoma. The CDR3, as DNA: TGTGCCAGCAGCGGTGGTAGCAGCTATCAAGAGACCCAGTACTTC. It is translated as CASSGGSSYQETQYF.